This T cell receptor beta chain is from a study of response to subunit inactivated influenza vaccine (dated by TCRdb to 2016 to 2019). The study in broad terms: Deep quantitative T cell receptor repertoire profiling was used in the study to track responses to a trivalent subunit inactivated influenza vaccine.

Overall study results and their limits: It was suggested by the authors that each seasonal influenza vaccination may recruit only a limited number of new T cells.

Library preparation employed RT-PCR. The reads were generated on an Illumina HiSeq 2500. In-frame beta chains were kept once TCRdb had trimmed the public reads at Q25 with fastp and called clones with MiXCR. Under each unique CDR3 protein, matching rows form one entry showing the most common genes and DNA. A total of under 200,000 distinct CDR3 sequences appear in this sample, about a tenth of them only once. 12% of the sample is in the top ten clones. At the junction V is shortened by 5 bases and J by 0 bases; bases outside the gene matches: 11. The germline V gene encodes CDR1 SEHNR and CDR2 FQNEAQ (reference sequence). Including the terminal cysteine and phenylalanine, the CDR3 comprises 17 residues. CDR3 DNA only is kept here, 51 bases in frame from base 1. What the time point label conveys for this sample: around 47 days after influenza vaccine administration. This clonotype has only a few counts. The antigen it recognizes is unknown. No much larger clonotype is one base removed from it; base qualities were not supplied.

The sequencing here drew on non-naive T cells sorted from PBMCs, taken about 40 days after vaccination. In the paper's terms, the cell subset or site label means: memory T cell fraction. The sequence was obtained from a man between 50 and 59 years old who received an inactivated influenza vaccine. Donor details come from another sample of the same person, matched by shared clones. The sequence is built from TRBV7-9 and TRBJ2-3, with 7 bases in between that match TRBD2. DNA sequence: TGTGCCAGCAGCCCTCGGGGAGCGGGGCCTAGCACAGATACGCAGTATTTT. It specifies CASSPRGAGPSTDTQYF.